This T cell receptor beta chain was documented in a study of T cell repertoires in cytomegalovirus infection. Background on the study: Signatures in public TCR beta sequences pointed to both CMV infection and matching HLA type. Study-wide results and limits: HLA-C-restricted CMV clonotypes gave the most frequent clonotype in two of eight donors. Totalled public TCR beta family frequency picked out people who carried CMV plus the relevant HLA.

This clonotype appeared a few times. Its antigen is currently unknown. Between the trimmed V and J ends, which lost 4 bases and 4 bases, there was a span of 17 bases. CDR3 length: 15 residues. Germline CDR1 reads SGHDT; CDR2 reads YYEEEE. Using its own MiXCR run on the reads, TCRdb lists one record per CDR3 protein. The sample includes 150,000 to 200,000 distinct CDR3 sequences, around an eighth seen only once; the top ten take 25% to 30%. The V and J genes are TRBV5-6 and TRBJ1-1, with D hard to call. Input material: PBMCs. This receptor was obtained from a human donor in good health (CMV status not recorded). Some clones in this sample may be carry-over from other donors' samples. This CDR3 reads CASSLSGRPPTEAFF. In DNA form, the CDR3 reads TGTGCCAGCAGCCTATCAGGACGGCCCCCCACTGAAGCTTTCTTT.